These T cell receptor beta chains were read from a single sample in a study of beta chain features in type 1 diabetes. The assay was immunoSEQ multiplex PCR, and TCRdb's table has in-frame clones only and misses some. Of 350,000 to 450,000 clones in the sample, more than 11% were seen once. Specimen: naive CD4+ T cells from blood. The source is a man younger than 40 in good health. Each CDR3 is given with its conserved first and last residue. A D gene is named only where the DNA matches it firmly. Only some rows state a clone size, as once, few, many or a class for expanded clones.

v_call	clone_size	j_call	d_call	cdr3_nt	cdr3_aa
TRBV19	once	TRBJ2-5	TRBD1	TGTGCCAGTAGTATTACAGGGGTCTCGAAGACCCAGTACTTC	CASSITGVSKTQYF
TRBV4-1	.	TRBJ1-2	.	TGCGCCAGCAGCCAAGATTCGGGCAACTATGGCTACACCTTC	CASSQDSGNYGYTF
TRBV6-1	.	TRBJ1-5	TRBD1	TGTGCCAGCAACAACAGGGGTCGGGGCAATCAGCCCCAGCATTTT	CASNNRGRGNQPQHF
TRBV29-1	few	TRBJ1-1	.	TGCAGCGTCGTTACAGGGAACACTGAAGCTTTCTTT	CSVVTGNTEAFF
TRBV6-5	.	TRBJ1-2	.	TGTGCCAGCAGTTCCCGGTTAGATGGCTACACCTTC	CASSSRLDGYTF
TRBV7-9	once	TRBJ1-5	.	TGTGCCAGCCGGGACCCTCCCTTTGTCCAGCATTTT	CASRDPPFVQHF
TRBV4-3	few	TRBJ2-3	.	TGCGCCAGCAGCCATACTAGCAGATCCACAGATACGCAGTATTTT	CASSHTSRSTDTQYF
TRBV5-1	.	TRBJ2-7	.	TGCGCCAGCAGCCAAGACTACGAGCAGTACTTC	CASSQDYEQYF
TRBV2	few	TRBJ2-1	TRBD1	TGTGCCAGCAATCAGTGGACAGGTTACAATGAGCAGTTCTTC	CASNQWTGYNEQFF
TRBV14	.	TRBJ2-1	.	TGTGCCAGCAGCCAAGGGTACGACTACAATGAGCAGTTCTTC	CASSQGYDYNEQFF
TRBV29-1	few	TRBJ1-4	.	TGCAGCGTCGCTGTTACAACTAATGAAAAACTGTTTTTT	CSVAVTTNEKLFF
TRBV29-1	few	TRBJ2-1	.	TGCAGCGTTGAAGCCTCCAATGAGCAGTTCTTC	CSVEASNEQFF
TRBV10-3	few	TRBJ2-1	.	TGTGCCATCAGTGAGTCTATGCGCCCCTACAATGAGCAGTTCTTC	CAISESMRPYNEQFF
TRBV30	few	TRBJ1-2	.	TGTGCCTGGAGTGTTAGGTTAACTAACTATGGCTACACCTTC	CAWSVRLTNYGYTF
TRBV4-3	.	TRBJ2-4	.	TGCGCCAGCAGCCAAGATTGGGGGGCGCGAAACATTCAGTACTTC	CASSQDWGARNIQYF
TRBV7-2	.	TRBJ1-1	.	TGTGCCAGCAGCTTAAGATCAGTGAACACTGAAGCTTTCTTT	CASSLRSVNTEAFF
TRBV7-6	few	TRBJ2-3	.	TGTGCCAGCAGCTCCCTCGGAGCTAGCACAGATACGCAGTATTTT	CASSSLGASTDTQYF
TRBV9	many	TRBJ2-6	.	TGTGCCAGCTCGCTGACTGCTACCACTGGGGCCAACGTCCTGACTTTC	CASSLTATTGANVLTF
TRBV7-9	few	TRBJ2-1	.	TGTGCCAGCAGCGGCGGCAATGAGCAGTTCTTC	CASSGGNEQFF
TRBV2	few	TRBJ2-1	.	TGTGCCAGCATCGACAGGCTAGGGTACAATGAGCAGTTCTTC	CASIDRLGYNEQFF
TRBV18	.	TRBJ2-7	.	TGTGCCAGCCAGGACGCGGGGAGCTCCTACGAGCAGTACTTC	CASQDAGSSYEQYF
TRBV7-9	.	TRBJ2-2	.	TGTGCCAGCAAAGACCGCTCGAACACCGGGGAGCTGTTTTTT	CASKDRSNTGELFF
TRBV25-1	.	TRBJ1-2	TRBD1	TGTGCCAGCAGTGTGTCAGGGGGCTTTGGCTACACCTTC	CASSVSGGFGYTF
TRBV14	.	TRBJ2-5	TRBD1	TGTGCCAGCAGCCAAGATCCAGGGGGCAGGGAGACCCAGTACTTC	CASSQDPGGRETQYF
TRBV27	.	TRBJ2-5	.	TGTGCCAGCAGTTTCATTAAACGAGAGACCCAGTACTTC	CASSFIKRETQYF
TRBV5-4	.	TRBJ1-4	.	TGTGCCAGCAGCGATACCCGGGATGGAAAACTGTTTTTT	CASSDTRDGKLFF
TRBV14	.	TRBJ1-3	.	TGTGCCAGCAGCCAAGCTGTTTCTGGAAACACCATATATTTT	CASSQAVSGNTIYF
TRBV10-3	.	TRBJ1-2	.	TGTGCCATCAGTGAGAAGTTACACTATGGCTACACCTTC	CAISEKLHYGYTF
TRBV7-6	few	TRBJ2-1	TRBD1	TGTGCCAGCAGCTTAGCTTGGACAGGCTTAACTAATGAGCAGTTCTTC	CASSLAWTGLTNEQFF
TRBV27	few	TRBJ2-3	.	TGTGCCAGCAGTTTAAGCAGGGCTACAGATACGCAGTATTTT	CASSLSRATDTQYF
TRBV7-9	.	TRBJ2-3	.	TGTGCCAGCAAAGGGAGCGATACGCAGTATTTT	CASKGSDTQYF
TRBV30	few	TRBJ2-3	TRBD2	TGTGCCTGGAGCTTAATAGCGGGAGAGGTAGATACGCAGTATTTT	CAWSLIAGEVDTQYF
TRBV18	.	TRBJ1-2	TRBD1	TGTGCCAGCTCACGTACAGGGGAGGGAGGCTACACCTTC	CASSRTGEGGYTF
TRBV7-9	few	TRBJ2-1	.	TGTGCCAGCAGCCAAGAACGAAAGGAGTTCTTC	CASSQERKEFF
TRBV30	few	TRBJ2-3	TRBD2	TGTGCCTGGAGTGTACGACTAGCGGGAGTATCGGATACGCAGTATTTT	CAWSVRLAGVSDTQYF
TRBV28	few	TRBJ1-5	.	TGTGCCACCCAGGGATTGGGTAATCAGCCCCAGCATTTT	CATQGLGNQPQHF
TRBV4-3	few	TRBJ2-1	.	TGCGCCAGCAGCCAAGGCTTTCAGGGCGGCGAGCAGTTCTTC	CASSQGFQGGEQFF
TRBV29-1	.	TRBJ1-1	.	TGCAGCGTTTTGAACGCTGAAGCTTTCTTT	CSVLNAEAFF
TRBV27	.	TRBJ1-4	TRBD1	TGTGCCAGCAGTTTACTATTGGACAGGGGATGCGAAAAACTGTTTTTT	CASSLLLDRGCEKLFF
TRBV29-1	few	TRBJ2-7	.	TGCAGCGGTGTGGAGGGAGCCTACGAGCAGTACTTC	CSGVEGAYEQYF
TRBV5-4	.	TRBJ2-6	.	TGTGCCAGCAGTCCGTCGGGCTCTGGGGCCAACGTCCTGACTTTC	CASSPSGSGANVLTF
TRBV7-9	few	TRBJ2-4	.	TGTGCCAGCAGTCCGGAGGGATTCCTAGCCAAAAACATTCAGTACTTC	CASSPEGFLAKNIQYF
TRBV9	.	TRBJ2-7	TRBD1	TGTGCCAGCAGCGCAGGGACAGCCTCGACATACGAGCAGTACTTC	CASSAGTASTYEQYF
TRBV4-3	few	TRBJ2-6	.	TGCGCCAGCAGCCTTCAAATCGGGACACCATTCTCTGGGGCCAACGTCCTGACTTTC	CASSLQIGTPFSGANVLTF
TRBV6-5	.	TRBJ2-3	.	TGTGCCAGCAGTTACGGCGCGGGCGTCACAGATACGCAGTATTTT	CASSYGAGVTDTQYF
TRBV4-3	few	TRBJ2-1	.	TGCGCCAGCAGCCGGACTACGGTTTCCTACAATGAGCAGTTCTTC	CASSRTTVSYNEQFF
TRBV7-2	few	TRBJ1-1	.	TGTGCCAGCAGCGCAACAACGAACACTGAAGCTTTCTTT	CASSATTNTEAFF
TRBV4-1	few	TRBJ2-3	.	TGCGCCAGCAGCCAAGATACAGCGTTACGGTGGGATACGCAGTATTTT	CASSQDTALRWDTQYF
TRBV9	.	TRBJ1-1	.	TGTGCCAGCAGCGTCACTTCAGACGCGAACACTGAAGCTTTCTTT	CASSVTSDANTEAFF
TRBV7-9	.	TRBJ2-1	TRBD2	TGTGCCAGCACCTGGGGAGCGGGAGTTAAGGAGTCGATCTTC	CASTWGAGVKESIF
TRBV10-2	few	TRBJ1-2	TRBD1	TGCGCCAGCAGTGAGTCGGACAGGAACTATGGCTACACCTTC	CASSESDRNYGYTF
TRBV7-9	.	TRBJ1-5	TRBD1	TGTGCCAGCAGCTTAGGTACAGGGGGTGAGGACAATCAGCCCCAGCATTTT	CASSLGTGGEDNQPQHF
TRBV4-3	.	TRBJ2-1	TRBD1	TGCGCCAGCAGCCGCCAACTGGCCCGGACAGGGGAACGGAGTGAGCAGTTCTTC	CASSRQLARTGERSEQFF
TRBV11-2	few	TRBJ2-6	.	TGTGCCAGCAGCCCAGTTGGTTCGGCTGGGGCCAACGTCCTGACTTTC	CASSPVGSAGANVLTF
TRBV9	few	TRBJ2-7	.	TGTGCCAGCAGCGTCGGCGACGAGCAGTACTTC	CASSVGDEQYF
TRBV7-2	few	TRBJ2-3	.	TGTGCCAGCAGCTTGCAGGGAGATACGCAGTATTTT	CASSLQGDTQYF
TRBV5-1	few	TRBJ2-7	.	TGCGCCAGCAGCTTGGGCGCAGGGTTATACGACGAGCAGTACTTC	CASSLGAGLYDEQYF
TRBV7-2	.	TRBJ1-5	TRBD1	TGTGCCAGCAGCCGAGACAGGGGTCATCAGCCCCAGCATTTT	CASSRDRGHQPQHF
TRBV15	.	TRBJ2-3	.	TGTGCCACCAGGCGGACTACGTTTGCAGATACGCAGTATTTT	CATRRTTFADTQYF